This T cell receptor (beta chain) was documented in a study of OX40 agonist ivuxolimab in advanced cancers. Findings of the study overall: Relatively little clonal expansion, among the lowest observed, appeared in partial responders at 0.1-3.0 mg/kg.

Method: immunoSEQ multiplex PCR; TCRdb's copy keeps in-frame clones and lacks some. Seen here are 55,000 to 80,000 clones, about 88% observed once, and the top ten hold 0.27%. Germline CDR1 and CDR2: SQVTM and ANQGSEA. The CDR3 totals 12 residues. The V end lost 2 bases, the J end lost 4 bases, and 6 bases lay between the germline ends. Comment on this clone: Its target is not known.

The V and J genes are TRBV29-1 and TRBJ2-1; D is unclear. The clonotype originates from an adult with an advanced solid tumor such as melanoma, head and neck, liver or kidney cancer. The material sequenced was CD4+ or CD8+ T cells sorted from blood, taken in a trial of the OX40 agonist ivuxolimab. The CDR3 reads CSVERAYNEQFF. The CDR3 nucleotides are TGCAGCGTTGAAAGAGCTTACAATGAGCAGTTCTTC.